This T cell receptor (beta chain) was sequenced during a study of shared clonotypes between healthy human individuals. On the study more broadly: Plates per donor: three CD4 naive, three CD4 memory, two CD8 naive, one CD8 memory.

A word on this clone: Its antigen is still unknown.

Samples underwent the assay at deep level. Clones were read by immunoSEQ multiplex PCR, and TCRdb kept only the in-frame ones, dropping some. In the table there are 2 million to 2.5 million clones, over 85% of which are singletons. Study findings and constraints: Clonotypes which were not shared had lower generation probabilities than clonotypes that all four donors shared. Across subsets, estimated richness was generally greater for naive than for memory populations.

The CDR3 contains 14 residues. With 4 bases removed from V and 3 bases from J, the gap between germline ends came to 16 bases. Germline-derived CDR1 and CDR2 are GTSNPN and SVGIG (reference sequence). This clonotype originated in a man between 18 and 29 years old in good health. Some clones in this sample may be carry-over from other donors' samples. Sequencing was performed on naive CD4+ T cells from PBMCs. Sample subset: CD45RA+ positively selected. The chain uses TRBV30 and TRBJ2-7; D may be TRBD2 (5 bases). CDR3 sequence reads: CAWMPVGLNYEQYF. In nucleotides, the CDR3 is TGTGCCTGGATGCCGGTAGGACTGAACTACGAGCAGTACTTC. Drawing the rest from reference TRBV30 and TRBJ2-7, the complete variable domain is SQTIHQWPATLVQPVGSPLSLECTVEGTSNPNLYWYRQAAGRGLQLLFYSVGIGQISSEVPQNLSASRPQDRQFILSSKKLLLSDSGFYLCAWMPVGLNYEQYFGPGTRLTVT.